This T cell receptor beta chain was profiled in a study of blood T cells in healthy people across ages. A sample-barcoded 5' primer and a J-beta primer mix were used in a second PCR of about 7 to 12 cycles. MiXCR, run by TCRdb on the 5' RACE reads, gives a single entry per CDR3 protein. The profile shows 700,000 to 850,000 distinct CDR3 sequences, under 40% of them singletons. In its sample, this clonotype was seen many times. This CDR3 is 16 amino acids long. Germline CDR1 DFQATT, CDR2 SNEGSKA (reference sequence). V gave up 5 bases and J gave up 3 bases, with 23 bases separating them. The TCR comes from a man in his late teens or twenties in good health. V is TRBV20-1 and J is TRBJ2-7; possibly TRBD2 for D (5 bases). Sequences were obtained from blood. CDR3 DNA: TGCAGTGCTCCAAACCTAAGGGCCGGAGGAAACTACGAGCAGTACTTC. This encodes CSAPNLRAGGNYEQYF.